A selection of T cell receptor beta chains follows, all from one sample in a study of identifying expanded T cells in peripheral blood. The assay was immunoSEQ multiplex PCR, and TCRdb's table has in-frame clones only and misses some. The table shows about 100,000 clones, with over 70% occurring only once. Sequencing was carried out using blood. Source of these receptors: a person aged 18-70 years in good health. Each CDR3 is given with its conserved first and last residue. The D gene is left open where the match is weak. The size of a clone is reported for some rows only, either as once, few or many, or as a class for expanded clones.

TRBJ2-5,TRBV18,-,TRBD2,TGTGCCAGCTCACCTCCAGGACTAGCGGGAGAGACCCAGTACTTC,CASSPPGLAGETQYF
TRBJ1-3,TRBV2,few,-,TGTGCCAGCAGTGTCCTAAACACCATATATTTT,CASSVLNTIYF
TRBJ2-5,TRBV6-5,-,-,TGTGCCAGCAGTTCGGGACCGTTTGAAGAGACCCAGTACTTC,CASSSGPFEETQYF
TRBJ2-1,TRBV2,-,TRBD2,TGTGCCAGCTCTCGGACTAGCGGGGGGGCCCACAATGAGCAGTTCTTC,CASSRTSGGAHNEQFF
TRBJ2-7,TRBV7-9,-,TRBD1,TGTGCCAGCAGCCCTGTGATGGGACAGTCCTACGAGCAGTACTTC,CASSPVMGQSYEQYF
TRBJ1-5,TRBV7-9,few,-,TGTGCCAGCAGCTTAGGAACGGAAACGGGAAGCAATCAGCCCCAGCATTTT,CASSLGTETGSNQPQHF
TRBJ1-5,TRBV5-4,-,-,TGTGCCAGCAGCGCTGGAGTCAGGGATCAGCCCCAGCATTTT,CASSAGVRDQPQHF
TRBJ1-1,TRBV2,-,-,TGTGCCAGCAATATACGGACAGAGAACACTGAAGCTTTCTTT,CASNIRTENTEAFF
TRBJ1-2,TRBV5-6,once,TRBD1,TGTGCCAGCAGCCCGCCGGACAGGGGGAACTATGGCTACACCTTC,CASSPPDRGNYGYTF
TRBJ1-2,TRBV27,-,-,TGTGCCAGCAGTGTACAGGGAGGTACGGGCTATGGCTACACCTTC,CASSVQGGTGYGYTF
TRBJ1-2,TRBV9,-,-,TGTGCCAGCAGAGCCCCCAGGGACTCCTATGGCTACACCTTC,CASRAPRDSYGYTF
TRBJ2-2,TRBV6-1,-,TRBD1,TGTGCCAGCAGTGACCCTTGGGACAGGGGCTCCGGGGAGCTGTTTTTT,CASSDPWDRGSGELFF
TRBJ2-7,TRBV6-5,few,-,TGTGCCAGCAGTCCTAGGGGAGGGGGCTACGAGCAGTACTTC,CASSPRGGGYEQYF
TRBJ2-7,TRBV9,-,TRBD2,TGTGCCAGCAGCTCCCCACTAGCGGGAGATAACGAGCAGTACTTC,CASSSPLAGDNEQYF
TRBJ2-6,TRBV10-2,-,TRBD1,TGCGCCAGCAGTGAAAGGACAGGGGCCTCTGGGGCCAACGTCCTGACTTTC,CASSERTGASGANVLTF
TRBJ1-2,TRBV19,-,TRBD1,TGTGCCAGTAGTTCGACAGGGGGAGTCAATGGCTACACCTTC,CASSSTGGVNGYTF
TRBJ1-3,TRBV5-1,once,-,TGCGCCAGCAGCCGGGCGGGGAGCTCTGGAAACACCATATATTTT,CASSRAGSSGNTIYF
TRBJ1-1,TRBV5-1,-,TRBD1,TGCGCCAGCAGCCCCGGGACAGGGGGCGGGAGCACTGAAGCTTTCTTT,CASSPGTGGGSTEAFF
TRBJ1-6,TRBV6-5,-,-,TGTGCCAGCAGTTACACCGAAGGATCACCCCTCCACTTT,CASSYTEGSPLHF
TRBJ1-5,TRBV4-2,-,-,TGTGCCAGCAGCCAAGTGGGCGGGGATCAGCCCCAGCATTTT,CASSQVGGDQPQHF
TRBJ2-3,TRBV11-2,-,TRBD2,TGTGCCAGCAGCTTAGGATTGTTAGCGGGGACAGATACGCAGTATTTT,CASSLGLLAGTDTQYF
TRBJ1-1,TRBV5-6,-,-,TGTGCCAGCAGCTCAGGGGACACTGAAGCTTTCTTT,CASSSGDTEAFF
TRBJ2-1,TRBV9,-,-,TGTGCCAGCAGCACCTACGGCCGAAGGGGCAATGAGCAGTTCTTC,CASSTYGRRGNEQFF
TRBJ2-2,TRBV30,-,TRBD2,TGTGCCTGGAGTGCATGGCTAGCGGGAAGCACCGGGGAGCTGTTTTTT,CAWSAWLAGSTGELFF
TRBJ1-2,TRBV27,-,-,TGTGCCAGCAGTTTAAACATACGCTATGGCTACACCTTC,CASSLNIRYGYTF
TRBJ1-1,TRBV11-2,-,TRBD1,TGTGCCAGCGGTAATACAGGGGGATCTTTCTTT,CASGNTGGSFF
TRBJ2-3,TRBV11-2,-,-,TGTGCCAGCAGCTTAGGTGGGCTAAACGCGGATACGCAGTATTTT,CASSLGGLNADTQYF
TRBJ1-4,TRBV9,-,-,TGTGCCAGCAGCGTCCGACCGCAGGCTAATGAAAAACTGTTTTTT,CASSVRPQANEKLFF
TRBJ2-1,TRBV11-2,-,TRBD2,TGTGCCAGCAGCTCCCGGCGGGGGAATGAGCAGTTCTTC,CASSSRRGNEQFF
TRBJ2-4,TRBV6-6,-,-,TGTGCCAGCAGTTTAGGGGGGGCAGGGAACATTCAGTACTTC,CASSLGGAGNIQYF
TRBJ1-1,TRBV7-3,-,-,TGTGCCAGCAGCTCCCAAGAGAACACTGAAGCTTTCTTT,CASSSQENTEAFF
TRBJ2-1,TRBV4-1,-,TRBD2,TGCGCCAGCAGCCGAGTCGGGGGGGACAACAATGAGCAGTTCTTC,CASSRVGGDNNEQFF
TRBJ2-2,TRBV5-5,-,-,TGTGCCAGCAGCTTGGCGGCGGAACGGAACACCGGGGAGCTGTTTTTT,CASSLAAERNTGELFF
TRBJ2-1,TRBV13,-,-,TGTGCCAGCAGCTCTGACTCGATATCCCCGCTTTCGTACGAGCAGTTCTTC,CASSSDSISPLSYEQFF
TRBJ2-1,TRBV7-2,-,-,TGTGCCAGCAGCTTAGATACAGCGGCTGAGCAGTTCTTC,CASSLDTAAEQFF
TRBJ1-3,TRBV9,-,-,TGTGCCAGCAATGGAGGGCCCGGAAACACCATATATTTT,CASNGGPGNTIYF
TRBJ2-7,TRBV29-1,-,-,TGCAGCGTCCCTGGGGCTTTTCAGAACGAGCAGTACTTC,CSVPGAFQNEQYF
TRBJ2-2,TRBV7-2,once,-,TGTGCCAGCAAGTATCCGAACACCGGGGAGCTGTTTTTT,CASKYPNTGELFF
TRBJ2-5,TRBV2,-,-,TGTGCCAGCAGTCTCCTCCCCCTAAGCTCCGGCGGCAAAGAGACCCAGTACTTC,CASSLLPLSSGGKETQYF